This T cell receptor (beta chain) was recovered during a study of blood T cell repertoires in COVID-19. The V end lost 3 bases, the J end lost 5 bases, and 11 bases lay between the germline ends. The CDR3 has 13 amino acids. Germline-derived CDR1 and CDR2 are SGHNT and YYREEE (reference sequence). Only in-frame clones appear in the TCRdb table, and some are missing; sequencing was by immunoSEQ multiplex PCR. Altogether about 90,000 clones are present, 80% to 90% being singletons, with the ten largest covering about 13%. The sequencing input was peripheral blood. This TCR came from a human donor in a cohort sampled during active COVID-19. The V call is TRBV5-4, the J call TRBJ1-1; possible D gene TRBD1, 6 bases. CDR3 amino acids: CASSSAQGTEAFF. The CDR3 DNA follows: TGTGCCAGCAGCTCGGCCCAGGGGACTGAAGCTTTCTTT.